The 5 T cell receptor beta chains given below trace back to one sample, sequenced in a study of blood T cell repertoires in COVID-19. The method was immunoSEQ multiplex PCR; TCRdb's version includes in-frame clones alone and lacks a portion of them. The sample records around 200,000 clones, about nine tenths being singletons. The source material was PBMCs or T cells enriched from blood (not recorded which). These receptor sequences come from a woman between 35 and 50 years old with acute COVID-19.

This clone was observed once. It is likely a read error, because the conserved phenylalanine at the end of the CDR3 is missing. Because the CDR3's place on the DNA is in doubt, the DNA is left out and the CDR3 is given as listed by TCRdb. J is TRBJ1-1 and V is TRBV12-3 or TRBV12-4; the D segment call TRBD1 is taken from the table without a DNA check. The CDR3 numbers 12 amino acids, ends counted. Here the CDR3 reads CASSKEDHRDRL.

The rearrangement joins TRBV2 to TRBJ1-3; D ambiguous. Trimming cost V 1 base and J 0 bases, with 7 bases left between them. Germline CDR1 and CDR2: SNHLY and FYNNEI. The CDR3 runs to 15 residues. CDR3: CASSEDLFSGNTIYF. The CDR3 DNA reads TGTGCCAGCAGTGAAGATCTCTTCTCTGGAAACACCATATATTTT.

The CDR3, as DNA: TGTGCCAGCAGTTTAGGTGGAGGGGGCAACACTGAAGCTTTCTTT. Translation gives CASSLGGGGNTEAFF. V gene TRBV28 combines with J gene TRBJ1-1; TRBD1 agrees at 7 bases. The CDR3 consists of 15 residues. V dropped 2 bases and J dropped 2; count of bases not matched to a gene: 5. The germline CDR1 and CDR2 sequences are MDHEN and SYDVKM.

The chain joins TRBV27 to TRBJ1-1, with D unresolved. The CDR3 consists of 14 residues. Trimming cost V 0 bases and J 5 bases, with 10 bases left between them. Germline-derived CDR1 and CDR2 are MNHEY and SMNVEV (reference sequence). CDR3 sequence: CASSLSEGETEAFF. In nucleotides, the CDR3 is TGTGCCAGCAGTTTATCGGAAGGAGAGACTGAAGCTTTCTTT.

V and J are TRBV5-1 and TRBJ1-1; D not resolved. Germline V gene lookup returns CDR1 SGHRS and CDR2 YFSETQ. There are 14 residues in the CDR3. V was trimmed by 0 bases and J by 3 bases, leaving 9 bases between them. The CDR3 DNA reads as TGCGCCAGCAGCTTGGCGGTCGGTGACACTGAAGCTTTCTTT. Translated, it gives CASSLAVGDTEAFF.